Here is one TCR beta chain with its context. What it recognizes is unknown. This sample is part of a study of cytomegalovirus exposure and HLA in healthy donors. The study, taken as a whole, reports: Earlier analysis yielded a pattern in which most TCR beta V segments were productive about 87% or about 30% of the time. Later analysis revealed greater clonal expansion in HLA-associated TCR beta chains than in equally common others.

This CDR3 comprises 12 residues. The V gene lost 7 bases and the J gene lost 5 bases, with 11 bases spanning the gap. CDR1 and CDR2 from the germline V gene are MNHNS and SASEGT. The PCR ran on 60 Vbeta and 13 Jbeta primers. Only in-frame clones appear in the TCRdb table, and some are missing; sequencing was by immunoSEQ multiplex PCR. The sample yields approximately 150,000 clones, around 80% seen once. The clonotype was recovered from a female donor in good health and CMV-seronegative. The rearrangement links TRBV6-1 to TRBJ1-1; D is unclear. The sequencing sample was made of PBMCs. CDR3 sequence: CASMRSGTEAFF. CDR3 sequence (DNA): TGTGCCAGCATGAGGTCTGGGACTGAAGCTTTCTTT.